These 15 T cell receptor delta chains originate from one sample sequenced in a study of γδ T cells in repeated Plasmodium falciparum infection. Vgamma9/Vdelta2+ and Vdelta2-negative gammadelta T cells were flow-sorted from PBMC for bulk sequencing. TCRdb processed the multiplex PCR reads again with the CATT caller. The sample includes 45,000 to 70,000 delta-chain clones, over 1.5% seen only once; the top ten take approximately 16%. Sequencing was performed on gamma-delta T cells from blood. The receptors derive from a pool of human donors (malaria-infected and uninfected, not separated).

This clone was observed many times. A far larger clone is only one base removed, so a read error is likely. Other DNA sequences from this sample encode an identical CDR3 as well. The V and J genes are TRDV1 and TRDJ1, with D perhaps being TRDD2 or TRDD3 (6 bases each). CDR1 and CDR2 from the germline V gene are TSWWSYY and QGS. There are 19 residues in the CDR3. Trimming took 1 base from V and 1 from J, leaving 22 bases between them. In DNA, the CDR3 is TGTGCTCTTGGGGAACGGCCCTCCTACATTGGGGGCCCCACCGATAAACTCATCTTT. Translation: CALGERPSYIGGPTDKLIF.

The chain uses TRDV1 and TRDJ1, with TRDD3 matching over 10 bases. TCRdb carries no J gene annotation; the J gene was assigned here by matching the DNA with germline. Trimming removed 4 bases from V and 10 bases from J; junction bases left unmatched: 18. The CDR3 runs 17 residues. The germline gives CDR1 TSWWSYY, CDR2 QGS. The CDR3 region is CALGGLPSFWGIGRLIF. CDR3 nucleotides: TGTGCTCTTGGGGGACTGCCTTCCTTCTGGGGGATAGGGAGACTCATCTTT.

This clone was recorded many times. The rearrangement links TRDV1 to TRDJ1; D is unclear. With 0 bases removed from V and 0 bases from J, the gap between germline ends came to 8 bases. The CDR3 runs 15 residues. The germline V gene has CDR1 TSWWSYY and CDR2 QGS. DNA of the CDR3: TGTGCTCTTGGGGAACTAACTATCTACACCGATAAACTCATCTTT. It yields the protein CALGELTIYTDKLIF.

This clone was seen a handful of times. TCRdb attributes to this sequence the protein of a much larger clone, which differs from the DNA translation at residue 20; a read error is likely, and the protein displayed is translated from the DNA. No J gene was named, though the V gene is TRDV1; the table's D gene call, TRDD3, was not cross checked with the DNA. Germline CDR1 TSWWSYY, CDR2 QGS. The CDR3 is 21 amino acids. The CDR3 loop reads CALGERDYTAALGEYTDKLTF. CDR3 sequence (DNA): TGTGCTCTTGGGGAACGCGATTACACGGCAGCACTGGGGGAGTACACCGATAAACTCACCTTT.

This clone has a handful of counts. TCRdb's protein, taken from a much larger clone, differs from this DNA's translation at residue 3, likely owing to a read error; the protein displayed comes from the DNA. J is TRDJ1 and V is TRDV1; D perhaps matches TRDD3 (5 bases). The V gene lost 10 bases and the J gene lost 2 bases, with 17 bases spanning the gap. Germline CDR1 TSWWSYY, CDR2 QGS. The CDR3 contains 14 residues. The CDR3 protein is CARVPVGRTDKLIF. The CDR3 DNA follows: TGTGCTCGGGTCCCTGTGGGGAGGACCGATAAACTCATCTTT.

As concerns this clone: TCRdb shows a much larger clone's protein in place of this DNA's translation, and the two differ at residue 17, likely through a read error; the protein shown is translated from the DNA. The V call is TRDV1, the J call TRDJ1; D possibly matches TRDD2 or TRDD3 (8 bases each). Germline CDR1 reads TSWWSYY; CDR2 reads QGS. The CDR3 has 20 amino acids. DNA of the CDR3: TGTGCTCTCATTCTTCCTACCGGTGACTGGGGGTTTTACTACACCGATAGACTCATCTTT. Amino acid sequence: CALILPTGDWGFYYTDRLIF.

This clone came up many times. A far larger clone lies a single base away; this is likely a read error. The sample contains more than one DNA sequence encoding this CDR3. This chain joins TRDV1 and TRDJ1; D may match TRDD2 or TRDD3 (8 bases each). This CDR3 comprises 20 residues. The germline gives CDR1 TSWWSYY, CDR2 QGS. The CDR3 protein is CALGEPLFLHLGIPSDKLIF. The CDR3, as DNA: TGTGCTCTTGGGGAACCACTCTTCCTACATTTGGGGATACCTTCCGATAAGCTCATCTTT.

This clone came up many times. J is TRDJ1 and V is TRDV1; 10 bases agree with TRDD3. V was clipped by 0 bases and J by 11 bases; unmatched bases: 21. The germline V gene encodes CDR1 TSWWSYY and CDR2 QGS. The CDR3 covers 19 residues. The CDR3 sequence is CALGELGASSYWGIKKLIF. In DNA, the CDR3 is TGTGCTCTTGGGGAACTAGGGGCTTCCTCCTACTGGGGGATTAAAAAGCTCATCTTT.

This clone appeared a few times. J is TRDJ1 and V is TRDV1; 13 bases are shared with TRDD3. Germline values: CDR1 TSWWSYY, CDR2 QGS. J lost 0 bases, V lost 3 bases, and 28 bases had no gene match. The CDR3 sequence is 25 residues long. CDR3 in DNA: TGTGCTCTTGGGGACCTAAGATCGTCCTTCCCCCGGTACTGGGGGATACGCGGGCACACCGATAAACTCATCTTT. Translated: CALGDLRSSFPRYWGIRGHTDKLIF.

This clone was counted only a few times. The amino acid sequence in TCRdb belongs to a much larger clone and departs from this DNA's translation at residue 20, likely a sequencing read error; the sequence shown is translated from the DNA. The chain carries TRDV1 and TRDJ1; D may correspond to TRDD2 or TRDD3 (8 bases each). The CDR3 extends over 21 amino acids. CDR1 and CDR2 from the germline V gene are TSWWSYY and QGS. In nucleotides, the CDR3 is TGTGCTCTTGGGGTCCCTCTTCCTACGTACTGGGGATACCTGAACACCGATAAACTCACCTTT. It codes for CALGVPLPTYWGYLNTDKLTF.

On this clone: The protein given by TCRdb reflects a much larger clone and differs at residue 17 from this DNA's translation, likely from a read error; the protein shown is the DNA's translation. This chain links TRDV1 with TRDJ1, with D perhaps matching TRDD2 or TRDD3 (8 bases each). Here the J gene came from matching the DNA to germline, since TCRdb omits it. V was cut by 2 bases and J by 1 base, with 41 bases left in between. Looked up from germline, CDR1 is TSWWSYY and CDR2 is QGS. CDR3 length: 25 amino acids. CDR3 amino acids: CALGEGDFLRDPWGKSARGTDKLIF. CDR3 nucleotide sequence: TGTGCTCTTGGGGAAGGGGACTTCCTACGTGACCCCTGGGGGAAGTCGGCCCGAGGCACCGATAAACTCATCTTT.

This clone was picked up many times. For this DNA, TCRdb reports the protein of a much larger clone, which diverges at residue 8, most likely from a read error; the protein presented here is translated directly from the DNA. V usage is TRDV1 and J usage is TRDJ1; a weak D match, TRDD3 (5 bases). The CDR3 contains 16 residues. Germline V gene lookup returns CDR1 TSWWSYY and CDR2 QGS. CDR3 sequence: CAIRDRGYLYTNKLIF. For the CDR3, the DNA is TGTGCTATTAGGGACAGGGGGTACCTGTACACCAATAAACTCATCTTT.

A note on this clone: This likely traces to a read error, being one base from a far larger clone. Other DNA sequences in this sample translate to the same CDR3. This sequence joins TRDV1 and TRDJ1; 8 bases fit TRDD3. The J gene, left out of TCRdb, was set here by checking the DNA against germline. CDR1 is TSWWSYY and CDR2 is QGS in the germline V gene. The CDR3 is 24 amino acids. The CDR3 coding sequence is TGTGCTCTCGGGGAACTTCTAATTTTTCCGCTGCCACGGTGGGATACGCCCCACACCGATAAACTCATCTTT. Its translation is CALGELLIFPLPRWDTPHTDKLIF.

About this clone itself: TCRdb shows a much larger clone's protein in place of this DNA's translation, and the two differ at residue 6, likely through a read error; the protein shown is translated from the DNA. V usage is TRDV1 and J usage is TRDJ1, with TRDD3 matching 7 bases. TCRdb carries no J gene annotation; the J gene was assigned here by matching the DNA with germline. The CDR3 sequence is 20 residues long. Germline V gene data show CDR1 as TSWWSYY and CDR2 as QGS. The trim removed 1 base at V and 0 bases at J, leaving 17 bases unmatched. The CDR3 protein is CALGEPVPSKWGTYTDKLIF. The CDR3 bases are TGTGCTCTTGGGGAACCAGTACCCTCCAAGTGGGGGACGTACACCGATAAACTCATCTTT.

This clone was seen many times. This likely stems from a read error, as it lies one base from a far larger clone. This sample also contains other DNA sequences that code for the same CDR3. V and J are TRDV1 and TRDJ1; D gene unclear. Since TCRdb gives no J gene, matching the DNA to germline was used here to assign it. Trimming pared 5 bases from V and 2 bases from J, leaving 21 bases between. There are 17 residues in the CDR3. Germline V gives CDR1 TSWWSYY, CDR2 QGS. DNA for the CDR3: TGTGCTCTTGGGAAGGGGCCTCCCGCAGATGGAACCGATAAACTCATCTTT. It yields the protein CALGKGPPADGTDKLIF.